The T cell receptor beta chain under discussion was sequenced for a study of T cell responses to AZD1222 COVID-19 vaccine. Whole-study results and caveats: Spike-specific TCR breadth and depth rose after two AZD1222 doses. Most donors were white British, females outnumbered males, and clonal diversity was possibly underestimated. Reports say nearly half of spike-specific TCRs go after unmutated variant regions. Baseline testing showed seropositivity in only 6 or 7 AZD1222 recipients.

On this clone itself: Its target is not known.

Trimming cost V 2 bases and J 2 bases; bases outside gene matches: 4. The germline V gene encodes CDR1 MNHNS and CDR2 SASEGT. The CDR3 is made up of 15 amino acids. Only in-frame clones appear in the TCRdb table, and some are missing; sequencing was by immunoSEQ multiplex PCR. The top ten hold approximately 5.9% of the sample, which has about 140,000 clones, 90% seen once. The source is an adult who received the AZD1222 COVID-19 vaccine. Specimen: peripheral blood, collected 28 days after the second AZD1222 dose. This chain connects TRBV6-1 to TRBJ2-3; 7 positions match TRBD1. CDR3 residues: CASSERGPDTDTQYF. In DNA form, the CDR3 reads TGTGCCAGCAGTGAAAGGGGGCCGGACACAGATACGCAGTATTTT.